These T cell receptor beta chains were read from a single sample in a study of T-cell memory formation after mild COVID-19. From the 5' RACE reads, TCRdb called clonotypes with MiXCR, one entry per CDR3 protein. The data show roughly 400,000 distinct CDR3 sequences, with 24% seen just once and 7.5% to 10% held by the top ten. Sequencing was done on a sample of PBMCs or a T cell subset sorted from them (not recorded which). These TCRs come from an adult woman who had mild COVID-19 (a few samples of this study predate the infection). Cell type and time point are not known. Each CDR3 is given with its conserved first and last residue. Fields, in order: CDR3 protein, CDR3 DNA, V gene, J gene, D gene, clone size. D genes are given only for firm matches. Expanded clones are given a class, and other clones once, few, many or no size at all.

CASGPTLGINTGELFF,TGTGCCAGCGGACCGACCTTAGGAATCAACACCGGGGAGCTGTTTTTT,TRBV12-3/TRBV12-4,TRBJ2-2,.,.
CASSHYGTSNQESQYF,TGTGCCAGCTCGCACTACGGGACTAGTAACCAAGAGAGCCAGTACTTC,TRBV18,TRBJ2-5,TRBD2,.
CASSPNRAGGTEAFF,TGTGCCAGCAGTCCCAACAGGGCGGGCGGCACTGAAGCTTTCTTT,TRBV27,TRBJ1-1,.,few
CASKIAGGHNEQFF,TGCGCCAGCAAGATTGCGGGGGGACACAATGAGCAGTTCTTC,TRBV4-1,TRBJ2-1,TRBD2,.
CASSQRTGWGETQYF,TGTGCCAGCAGCCAGAGGACAGGGTGGGGGGAGACCCAGTACTTC,TRBV7-8,TRBJ2-5,TRBD1,few
CATRVQGGTEAFF,TGTGCCACTCGAGTCCAGGGAGGCACTGAAGCTTTCTTT,TRBV10-3,TRBJ1-1,.,.
CASNHPQGARAEAFF,TGTGCCAGCAACCATCCACAGGGGGCGAGGGCTGAAGCTTTCTTT,TRBV6-2/TRBV6-3,TRBJ1-1,TRBD1,many
CASSDQGISGNTIYF,TGTGCCAGCTCCGATCAGGGCATCTCTGGAAACACCATATATTTT,TRBV6-5,TRBJ1-3,.,.
CASSLAGSLNTEAFF,TGCGCCAGCAGCTTGGCGGGGTCCCTGAACACTGAAGCTTTCTTT,TRBV5-1,TRBJ1-1,.,few
CASSPLLGYEQYF,TGCGCCAGCAGCCCACTACTGGGGTACGAGCAGTACTTC,TRBV4-1,TRBJ2-7,.,few
CASDRDPYEQYF,TGTGCCAGCGACCGGGACCCCTACGAGCAGTACTTC,TRBV2,TRBJ2-7,.,.
CASSFTPGTGDNEQFF,TGTGCCAGCAGTTTTACCCCCGGGACAGGGGACAATGAGCAGTTCTTC,TRBV6-6,TRBJ2-1,TRBD1,few
CASSFRDSRNEQFF,TGTGCCAGCAGCTTCCGGGACAGCAGGAATGAGCAGTTCTTC,TRBV7-2,TRBJ2-1,TRBD1,.
CASSLQMGDEQYF,TGTGCCAGCAGCTTACAGATGGGGGACGAGCAGTACTTC,TRBV7-2,TRBJ2-7,.,.
CSAPLAGGDTQYF,TGCAGTGCCCCACTAGCGGGGGGAGATACGCAGTATTTT,TRBV20-1,TRBJ2-3,TRBD2,.
CSATGPSSYEQYF,TGCAGTGCTACCGGGCCGAGCTCCTACGAGCAGTACTTC,TRBV20-1,TRBJ2-7,.,.
CASNRFQNTEAFF,TGTGCCAGCAATCGTTTTCAGAACACTGAAGCTTTCTTT,TRBV6-1,TRBJ1-1,.,.
CASSQQGSLDYGYTF,TGTGCCAGCAGCCAACAGGGGTCCCTAGACTATGGCTACACCTTC,TRBV7-2,TRBJ1-2,TRBD1,.
CASSPPGTSGKNEQFF,TGTGCCAGCAGCCCCCCTGGGACTAGCGGGAAGAATGAGCAGTTCTTC,TRBV7-9,TRBJ2-1,TRBD2,.
CASSLKAGGPEQYF,TGTGCCAGCAGCTTAAAAGCGGGAGGCCCCGAGCAGTACTTC,TRBV11-2,TRBJ2-7,TRBD2,.
CASSAGALNTEAFF,TGTGCCAGCAGCGCCGGGGCCCTGAACACTGAAGCTTTCTTT,TRBV2,TRBJ1-1,.,few
CASSRPDRERAFF,TGTGCCAGCAGCCGTCCCGACAGGGAGAGAGCTTTCTTT,TRBV11-2,TRBJ1-1,TRBD1,few
CASKTASYGYTF,TGTGCCAGCAAGACAGCTAGTTATGGCTACACCTTC,TRBV28,TRBJ1-2,.,.
CASSPPVGGEQYF,TGTGCCAGCTCACCACCGGTCGGAGGCGAGCAGTACTTC,TRBV18,TRBJ2-7,.,.
CASSPRHYGYTF,TGTGCCAGCAGCCCAAGACATTATGGCTACACCTTC,TRBV7-9,TRBJ1-2,.,few
CASSQDGAEETQYF,TGCGCCAGCAGCCAAGATGGAGCCGAAGAGACCCAGTACTTC,TRBV4-3,TRBJ2-5,.,.
CASSFDVVRNTEAFF,TGCGCCAGCAGCTTTGACGTGGTTAGGAACACTGAAGCTTTCTTT,TRBV5-1,TRBJ1-1,.,few
CASSLARTAGVGGYTF,TGTGCCAGCAGTTTAGCGAGGACAGCGGGTGTCGGTGGCTACACCTTC,TRBV12-3/TRBV12-4,TRBJ1-2,.,.
CAWSMGLRSGTYQETQYF,TGTGCCTGGAGTATGGGTCTTAGAAGCGGGACCTACCAAGAGACCCAGTACTTC,TRBV30,TRBJ2-5,TRBD2,.
CAGKRSSAYNEQFF,TGTGCCGGCAAGCGGAGCTCAGCCTACAATGAGCAGTTCTTC,TRBV7-9,TRBJ2-1,.,few
CSSRDRVNEQFF,TGCAGCTCCCGGGACAGGGTAAATGAGCAGTTCTTC,TRBV29-1,TRBJ2-1,TRBD1,few
CASSLTHSGELFF,TGTGCCAGCAGCTTAACCCACAGCGGGGAGCTGTTTTTT,TRBV7-3,TRBJ2-2,.,few
CASSATQGAGNEKLFF,TGTGCCAGCAGTGCGACCCAGGGGGCAGGGAATGAAAAACTGTTTTTT,TRBV2,TRBJ1-4,TRBD1,.
CASNTAGSSSYEQYF,TGTGCCAGCAACACTGCAGGGTCTAGCTCCTACGAGCAGTACTTC,TRBV6-1,TRBJ2-7,.,.
CAISPGNQPQHF,TGTGCCATCTCGCCAGGGAATCAGCCCCAGCATTTT,TRBV10-3,TRBJ1-5,.,few
CASSPRTGLRGEQYF,TGTGCCAGCAGTCCCCGGACAGGCCTACGGGGGGAGCAGTACTTC,TRBV6-1,TRBJ2-7,.,.
CSARTSGANVLTF,TGCAGTGCTAGAACCTCTGGGGCCAACGTCCTGACTTTC,TRBV20-1,TRBJ2-6,.,few
CASRGQFNQPQHF,TGTGCCAGCAGGGGACAGTTCAATCAGCCCCAGCATTTT,TRBV2,TRBJ1-5,TRBD1,many
CASRIDGASAGELFF,TGTGCCAGCAGGATAGACGGAGCTTCGGCTGGGGAGCTGTTTTTT,TRBV12-3/TRBV12-4,TRBJ2-2,.,.
CASSSRQGSDYNQPQHF,TGTGCCAGCAGCTCCCGACAGGGGTCCGACTACAATCAGCCCCAGCATTTT,TRBV7-6,TRBJ1-5,TRBD1,.
CASSLGLGSSYEQYF,TGTGCCAGCAGCTTGGGACTAGGTAGCTCCTACGAGCAGTACTTC,TRBV7-3,TRBJ2-7,TRBD2,many
CAISGTGNEQYF,TGTGCCATCAGTGGGACCGGTAATGAGCAGTACTTC,TRBV10-3,TRBJ2-7,.,many
CASSLDLFGRTNTEAFF,TGCGCCAGCAGCTTGGATCTGTTTGGACGGACGAACACTGAAGCTTTCTTT,TRBV5-1,TRBJ1-1,.,.
CASSFGGAPRSYEQYF,TGTGCCAGCAGCTTTGGGGGGGCACCAAGGTCCTACGAGCAGTACTTC,TRBV5-5,TRBJ2-7,.,.
CASTLRGGRETQYF,TGTGCCAGCACCCTACGGGGGGGCCGGGAGACCCAGTACTTC,TRBV6-1,TRBJ2-5,TRBD2,.
CASSIDPGQSYGYTF,TGTGCCAGTAGTATAGATCCGGGACAGAGCTATGGCTACACCTTC,TRBV19,TRBJ1-2,TRBD1,.
CASSSHYGYTF,TGTGCCAGCAGTTCGCACTATGGCTACACCTTC,TRBV12-3/TRBV12-4,TRBJ1-2,.,.
CASSFMRDYGYTF,TGTGCCAGCAGCTTCATGAGGGACTATGGCTACACCTTC,TRBV7-9,TRBJ1-2,.,few
CASSLNLPDAYEQYF,TGCGCCAGCAGCTTGAATTTACCAGATGCCTACGAGCAGTACTTC,TRBV5-1,TRBJ2-7,.,few
CASSLTIMPLLAGEDTQYF,TGTGCCAGCAGCTTAACCATTATGCCCCTACTAGCGGGAGAAGATACGCAGTATTTT,TRBV7-3,TRBJ2-3,TRBD2,few
CSATGTRFYEQYF,TGCAGTGCTACGGGGACTAGGTTCTACGAGCAGTACTTC,TRBV20-1,TRBJ2-7,TRBD2,.
CASSPPPGWSGRVYNEQFF,TGTGCCAGCAGCCCTCCCCCAGGTTGGAGCGGGAGGGTCTACAATGAGCAGTTCTTC,TRBV3-1,TRBJ2-1,TRBD2,.
CASSLGPEGTPLGAFF,TGTGCCAGCAGCTTAGGCCCTGAGGGGACCCCTCTGGGGGCTTTCTTT,TRBV13,TRBJ1-1,.,few
CAKPTRGFYSNQPQHF,TGCGCCAAACCCACCCGAGGTTTTTATAGCAATCAGCCCCAGCATTTT,TRBV5-1,TRBJ1-5,.,.
CASSLRQGVNTEAFF,TGTGCCAGCAGTTTAAGACAGGGGGTGAACACTGAAGCTTTCTTT,TRBV12-3/TRBV12-4,TRBJ1-1,TRBD1,many
CSAETGEVAFF,TGCAGTGCCGAGACAGGGGAGGTAGCTTTCTTT,TRBV20-1,TRBJ1-1,TRBD1,few
CASSLATGNGYTF,TGCGCCAGCAGCTTGGCGACAGGGAACGGCTACACCTTC,TRBV5-1,TRBJ1-2,TRBD1,.
CASSRGLIYEQYF,TGTGCCAGCAGTCGCGGACTTATCTACGAGCAGTACTTC,TRBV12-3/TRBV12-4,TRBJ2-7,.,.
CASSRRGLLLNTEAFF,TGCGCCAGCAGCCGCAGGGGTCTACTTTTGAACACTGAAGCTTTCTTT,TRBV5-1,TRBJ1-1,.,few